The 10 T cell receptor beta chains below all came from one sample that was sequenced in a study of T cell responses to AZD1222 COVID-19 vaccine. Method: immunoSEQ multiplex PCR; TCRdb's copy keeps in-frame clones and lacks some. Of about 84,000 clones in the sample, around 84% are singletons; the top ten hold 5.6%. The sample here was peripheral blood, taken 28 days after the second AZD1222 dose. The origin of the receptors is an adult who received the AZD1222 COVID-19 vaccine.

The CDR3 here is CASSQRTGASTEAFF. CDR3 nucleotides: TGTGCCAGCAGCCAAAGGACAGGGGCTTCCACTGAAGCTTTCTTT. The chain joins TRBV11-2 to TRBJ1-1, with 9 bases fitting TRBD1. Germline-derived CDR1 and CDR2 are SGHAT and FQNNGV. The CDR3 covers 15 residues. The ends lost 5 bases at V and 4 bases at J; junction bases unmatched: 8. The complete variable domain, with remaining parts taken from reference TRBV11-2 and TRBJ1-1, reads EAGVAQSPRYKIIEKRQSVAFWCNPISGHATLYWYQQILGQGPKLLIQFQNNGVVDDSQLPKDRFSAERLKGVDSTLKIQPAKLEDSAVYLCASSQRTGASTEAFFGQGTRLTVV.

The chain employs TRBV7-8 and TRBJ2-2; 7 bases map to TRBD2. The germline V gene has CDR1 SGHVS and CDR2 FQNEAQ. The CDR3 is 17 amino acids. J was trimmed by 0 bases and V by 5 bases; bases with no gene match: 9. CDR3 in amino acids: CASSLGASGANTGELFF. The CDR3 DNA reads as TGTGCCAGCAGCCTAGGGGCTAGCGGAGCGAACACCGGGGAGCTGTTTTTT.

The rearrangement uses TRBV9 and TRBJ2-1, with TRBD1 matching 11 bases. J gave up 6 bases and V 4 bases, and 12 bases lay outside the gene matches. Germline assignment: CDR1 SGDLS and CDR2 YYNGEE. The CDR3 is 17 residues long. For the CDR3, the DNA is TGTGCCAGCAGCTCCCGGGACAGGGGGTCGGGGACCAATGAGCAGTTCTTC. The encoded protein is CASSSRDRGSGTNEQFF.

Worth noting for this clone: At one end the junction does not follow the germline gene, possibly because of a read error. The J gene is TRBJ2-1, the V gene TRBV7-7, with D possibly being TRBD2 (6 bases). CDR1 and CDR2 (germline): SSHAT, FNYEAQ (reference sequence). This CDR3 is 13 amino acids long. Written as DNA, the CDR3 is TGTGCTAGCAGCTTAGATCGGGGGAATGAGCAGTTCTTC. This translates into CASSLDRGNEQFF.

The chain carries TRBV2 and TRBJ2-4; D not resolved. Germline assignment: CDR1 SNHLY and CDR2 FYNNEI. The CDR3 runs 14 residues. V gave up 6 bases and J gave up 4 bases, with 13 bases separating them. As DNA, the CDR3 is TGTGCCAGCAGGCCCTCGCGACCAAAAAACATTCAGTACTTC. Amino acid sequence: CASRPSRPKNIQYF.

The rearrangement links TRBV15 to TRBJ1-4; possibly TRBD1 for D (5 bases). V was shortened by 11 bases and J by 6 bases, with 19 bases between the two germline ends. CDR1 is LNHNV and CDR2 is YYDKDF in the germline V gene (reference sequence). CDR3 length: 14 amino acids. CDR3 bases: TGTGCCGCCGGCATGGGGGAAGGGGATGAAAAACTGTTTTTT. Translating gives CAAGMGEGDEKLFF.

This clone was seen a handful of times. The V and J genes are TRBV6-6 and TRBJ1-2; D is perhaps TRBD1 (5 bases). This CDR3 region has 12 residues. CDR1 is MNHNY and CDR2 is SVGAGI in the germline V gene (reference sequence). The V end was cut by 4 bases, the J end by 5 bases, with 8 bases between. This chain's CDR3 is CASSSGTYGYTF. CDR3 nucleotides: TGTGCCAGCAGTTCGGGGACTTATGGCTACACCTTC.

This clone was found a few times. The V and J genes are TRBV25-1 and TRBJ2-1, with D tentatively TRBD1 (7 bases). Per germline, CDR1 MGHDK and CDR2 SYGVNS. This CDR3 is built from 17 residues. V shed 5 bases and J shed 1 base, with 18 bases lying between them. CDR3 region: CASSRGGGSRSYNEQFF. CDR3 nucleotides: TGTGCCAGCAGTCGTGGAGGGGGCTCGAGGTCCTACAATGAGCAGTTCTTC.

The chain uses TRBV18 and TRBJ2-3; 16 nucleotides agree with TRBD2. V shed 3 bases and J 0 bases; nucleotides not matched to a gene: 3. The CDR3 is 18 amino acids. The germline gives CDR1 KGHSH, CDR2 LQKENI. CDR3 sequence (DNA): TGTGCCAGCTCACCCCCGGGACTAGCGGGGGGGAGCACAGATACGCAGTATTTT. It encodes CASSPPGLAGGSTDTQYF.

This chain joins TRBV10-1 and TRBJ2-7, with TRBD2 matching 11 bases. This CDR3 comprises 16 residues. Looked up from germline, CDR1 is WNHNN and CDR2 is SYGVQD (reference sequence). V lost 4 bases to trimming and J lost 7 bases; unmatched junction nucleotides: 12. The CDR3 sequence is CASSATSGTLIREQYF. Here the CDR3 DNA reads TGCGCCAGCAGTGCGACTAGCGGGACCCTGATACGGGAGCAGTACTTC.